This T cell receptor (beta chain) originates from a study of patients and donors after allogeneic stem cell transplantation. The CDR3 extends over 13 amino acids. The germline V gene has CDR1 MNHEY and CDR2 SVGEGT. Deletions cut 5 bases from V and 8 bases from J, with 15 bases between. TCRdb re-analysed the RT-PCR reads in MiXCR, keeping a single row per CDR3 protein. The table has about a million distinct CDR3 sequences, about a sixth seen once. This clonotype was detected only a few times. The receptor was derived from a human donor who was either an allogeneic HSCT recipient or a stem cell or donor lymphocyte infusion donor (not recorded which). It is not recorded whose cells these are; they may come from a transplant donor. The sample taken for sequencing was blood, either unsorted or a sorted T cell fraction (not recorded which). This chain connects TRBV6-2 or TRBV6-3 to TRBJ1-2, with D uncertain. In DNA, the CDR3 is TGTGCCAGCAGTCCCCGGCGTTCCTGGGGCTACACCTTC. Protein product: CASSPRRSWGYTF.